The 6 T cell receptor beta chains in this list originate from one sample, sequenced in a study of cytomegalovirus exposure and HLA in healthy donors. The PCR ran on 60 Vbeta and 13 Jbeta primers. The protocol was immunoSEQ multiplex PCR, while the TCRdb copy is restricted to in-frame clones and leaves out a portion. This table holds 240,000 or so clones, 82% found once. What was sequenced was PBMCs. The receptors were sampled from a woman in her thirties or forties in good health and CMV-seropositive.

The gene calls are TRBV7-9 and TRBJ1-5; no definite D call. The CDR3 is 14 amino acids. V lost 2 bases to trimming and J lost 3 bases, with 8 bases between them. Germline CDR1 is SEHNR and CDR2 is FQNEAQ (reference sequence). CDR3 DNA: TGTGCCAGCAGCTTAAACGACAACAATCAGCCCCAGCATTTT. This encodes CASSLNDNNQPQHF.

The V and J genes are TRBV7-9 and TRBJ2-1; no clear D gene. V lost 0 bases, J lost 11 bases, and 14 bases lay in between. The germline CDR1 and CDR2 sequences are SEHNR and FQNEAQ (reference sequence). This CDR3 contains 14 residues. The CDR3 here is CASSLASFGSQQFF. The DNA of the CDR3 is TGTGCCAGCAGCTTAGCCTCGTTCGGGTCGCAGCAGTTCTTC. The full variable domain, with the rest looked up from reference TRBV7-9 and TRBJ2-1, is DTGVSQNPRHKITKRGQNVTFRCDPISEHNRLYWYRQTLGQGPEFLTYFQNEAQLEKSRLLSDRFSAERPKGSFSTLEIQRTEQGDSAMYLCASSLASFGSQQFFGPGTRLTVL.

This clone was observed a single time. V usage is TRBV2 and J usage is TRBJ1-2; a weak D match, TRBD1 (5 bases). Trimming took off 4 bases at V and 4 bases at J, with 16 bases between the two ends. Germline values: CDR1 SNHLY, CDR2 FYNNEI. The CDR3 has 15 amino acids. Here the CDR3 reads CASSVPQGLLYGYTF. The CDR3 DNA follows: TGTGCCAGCAGTGTACCCCAGGGCCTCCTCTATGGCTACACCTTC. Variable domain in full (rest from reference TRBV2 and TRBJ1-2): EPEVTQTPSHQVTQMGQEVILRCVPISNHLYFYWYRQILGQKVEFLVSFYNNEISEKSEIFDDQFSVERPDGSNFTLKIRSTKLEDSAMYFCASSVPQGLLYGYTFGSGTRLTVV.

This clone was picked up a small number of times. This chain uses TRBV20-1 with TRBJ2-1, with 8 bases that match TRBD2. The germline V gene encodes CDR1 DFQATT and CDR2 SNEGSKA (reference sequence). After removal of 7 bases from V and 9 bases from J, the junction contained 5 bases not matched to a gene. The CDR3 covers 11 residues. The CDR3: CSVAGGPEQFF. CDR3 nucleotide sequence: TGCAGTGTCGCGGGGGGTCCTGAGCAGTTCTTC.

This clone has a handful of counts. The rearrangement joins TRBV5-4 to TRBJ2-1, with D hard to call. The CDR3 loop spans 13 amino acids. The V gene's germline CDR1 is SGHNT and CDR2 YYREEE (reference sequence). V lost 4 bases and J lost 2, with 7 bases in between. The CDR3 spells CASSPRAYNEQFF. CDR3 DNA sequence: TGTGCCAGCAGCCCCCGAGCCTACAATGAGCAGTTCTTC.

The rearrangement uses TRBV4-3 and TRBJ1-1, with 7 bases that match TRBD1. The CDR3 is 15 amino acids. V shed 4 bases, J shed 5 bases, and the junction held 10 bases outside the gene matches. CDR1 is LGHNA and CDR2 is YSLEER in the germline V gene. CDR3 DNA: TGCGCCAGCAGCCGATCGACAGGGATGGGAACTGAAGCTTTCTTT. It specifies CASSRSTGMGTEAFF.